This TCR beta chain was recorded in a study of cytotoxic CD8 clonotypes in ibrutinib-treated CLL (dated by TCRdb to the early 2020s). In terms of the full investigation: The cohort had 11 to 12 relapsed/refractory and approximately 15 treatment-naive patients; some 17 were IGHV unmutated. Responses were partial in some 24 patients and complete in 2; after median approximately 67 months follow-up, 14 stayed in remission and roughly twelve progressed. Response samples were obtained after a median of about 13 months of treatment, with a range of roughly 6 to 40 months. Samples averaged roughly 260,000 productive templates and approximately 100,000 productive rearrangements. Longitudinal samples were obtainable from about 30% of the roughly 86 participants in the trial. Cryopreserved peripheral blood mononuclear cells were obtained prior to treatment, at the time of response, and at either disease progression or sustained remission. Every sample from remission and from progressive disease was obtained while the patients were still on ibrutinib. The paper as a whole reports these results and caveats: Public clonotypes were rare and either contracted or stayed stable during treatment, and the rise in clonality at ibrutinib response reflected the expansion of private clonotypes. At ibrutinib response clonality went up, during sustained remission it held steady, and at progression it dropped back toward baseline. Baseline clonality exceeded that of age-matched healthy donors and correlated strongly with circulating CD8+ T-cell counts. Lymph node repertoires were not examined, and the timing of sampling was not matched between patients in sustained remission and those whose disease progressed.

V is clipped by 2 bases and J by 1 base, and the sequence between their germline boundaries is 8 bases long. CDR1 MNHEY and CDR2 SMNVEV are derived from the germline V gene (reference sequence). From the cysteine up to the phenylalanine, the CDR3 has a length of 14 residues. CDR3 DNA only is kept here, 42 bases in frame from base 1. Each clonotype received, on average, about 9.7x coverage in deep resolution sequencing performed on a MiSeq, where the target depth lay between 1 in 1 million and 1 in 200,000 T cells. The immunoSEQ hsTCRB Kit was used to generate TCR beta libraries. The paper's data handling went like this. ImmunoSEQ Data Assistant and ImmunoSEQ Analyzer were used for data analysis, and V, D and J genes were assigned according to IMGT definitions. Clonality, which ranges from 0 to 1, was calculated by subtracting the normalized Shannon entropy of productive rearrangement frequencies from one. Only overrepresented clonotypes making up at least 0.05% of each patient's repertoire were included in the public clonotype analysis. Approximately 13 age-matched healthy donor repertoires from immuneACCESS served as clonality controls. The source is immuneACCESS, and TCRdb retained only in-frame sequences with V and J called. Part of the clones is not carried over; for the studies checked, unresolved V genes explain less than half of this, and the remainder is unexplained. The DNA was the basis for D and trimming; V, J and clone size are from that table. The table for this sample lists 12,000 or so clones; about 81% of them were counted only once. The ten largest clones represent approximately 22% of the sample.

The intended sense of this specimen's time point label: progressive disease on ibrutinib. For TCR beta library preparation, around 1.9 micrograms of genomic DNA were extracted from the cryopreserved PBMCs. High-throughput TCR beta sequencing was performed on longitudinal blood samples from CLL patients receiving ibrutinib monotherapy. The patients were enrolled in a single-center, open-label phase 2 trial of ibrutinib monotherapy. This clone was seen just once. It lacks a known antigen. No base-level quality is on record; no much larger clone is a single base apart. The starting material was PBMCs, obtained at disease progression, from a patient treated with ibrutinib. Recombination joined TRBV27 with TRBJ1-1; the D region possibly corresponds to TRBD1 (6 bases align). The TCR sequence derives from a human donor with chronic lymphocytic leukemia. The nucleotide sequence is TGTGCCAGCAGTTTACAGGGGACGAACACTGAAGCTTTCTTT. It specifies CASSLQGTNTEAFF.